This TCR beta chain was recorded in a study of T cell responses to AZD1222 COVID-19 vaccine. Only a few counts were recorded for this clone. Its cognate antigen is unknown. The study's findings and limits: The sample set comprised mostly white British donors with more females, and clonal diversity was possibly underestimated. The span of vaccine-associated CD4 TCRs extended across spike, with dominance at 160-218 and 743-854. The study sampled repertoires only after the peak T cell response. Vaccination with two AZD1222 doses was followed by a rise in Spike-specific TCR breadth and depth.

Some clones are missing from TCRdb's copy, which holds only in-frame ones; the method was immunoSEQ multiplex PCR. The sample has some 200,000 clones; 85% to 95% are singletons. The sequenced sample was peripheral blood, obtained on day 0 of MenACWY control vaccination. The origin of this receptor is an adult in good health.

The CDR3: CASSLLAGVNNEQFF. DNA of the CDR3: TGTGCCAGCAGTTTACTAGCGGGGGTAAACAATGAGCAGTTCTTC. This chain links TRBV27 with TRBJ2-1, with 10 bases fitting TRBD2. From germline, CDR1 is MNHEY and CDR2 SMNVEV (reference sequence). V lost 2 bases, J lost 5 bases, and 3 bases stayed unmatched. This CDR3 has 15 residues.